The 11 T cell receptor beta chains below all came from one sample that was sequenced in a study of regulatory T cells in long-lasting Graves disease. According to the study, TCR beta libraries were built with iRepertoire HTBI primers and CDR3-region Arm-PCR. TCRdb fed the multiplex PCR reads into MiXCR, producing one record per CDR3 protein. The data show about 540,000 distinct CDR3 sequences, roughly 13% seen once. Specified time point: newly diagnosed GD, antithyroid drugs for less than 3 months. After RNA was extracted from PBMCs, the TCR library was made from it. This sample was shared with a second study, whose subject was T cells in Graves' hyperthyroidism and ophthalmopathy.

The material was peripheral blood mononuclear cells (PBMCs), obtained at new diagnosis, from a patient treated with antithyroid drugs. The source of these receptors is a man aged 30 to 45 with Graves disease.

This clonotype was picked up many times. This chain links TRBV5-1 with TRBJ2-1; D is ambiguous. The length of the CDR3 is 11 residues. The V end was cut by 5 bases, the J end by 7 bases, with 7 bases between. CDR1 is SGHRS, CDR2 YFSETQ, per germline. CDR3 in amino acids: CASRRRNEQFF. The CDR3 coding sequence is TGCGCCAGCAGGCGTCGGAATGAGCAGTTCTTC.

This clonotype appeared many times. This sequence joins TRBV24-1 and TRBJ2-1; D is ambiguous. Trimming removed 4 bases at V and 8 bases at J, with 17 bases between. CDR1 and CDR2 from the germline V gene are KGHDR and SFDVKD. The CDR3 has 15 amino acids. The CDR3 nucleotides are TGTGCCACCAGTGACGGAGCGAAAAACGGTTATGAGCAGTTCTTC. The encoded protein is CATSDGAKNGYEQFF.

This clonotype was counted only a few times. Its ends do not fully match the called genes, so a read error is possible. This chain connects TRBV7-7 to TRBJ2-1; 10 bases are a match to TRBD2. Germline V gene lookup returns CDR1 SSHAT and CDR2 FNYEAQ (reference sequence). The CDR3 spans 15 residues. In DNA, the CDR3 is TGTGCTAGCAGCCAGCAGGCTAGCGGGAGCTATGAGCAGTTCTTC. It is translated as CASSQQASGSYEQFF.

CDR3 DNA sequence: TGTGCCAGCAGCCAAGAGATAGGGGGGTTCGCGTACGAGCAGTACTTC. Protein sequence: CASSQEIGGFAYEQYF. The chain uses TRBV3-1 and TRBJ2-7; D possibly matches TRBD1 or TRBD2 (6 bases each). Trimming stripped 0 bases from V and 4 bases from J, with 16 bases between. CDR3 length: 16 residues. Germline loops: CDR1 LGHDT, CDR2 YNNKEL (reference sequence).

This clonotype was detected many times. The gene calls are TRBV29-1 and TRBJ2-4; 9 bases agree with TRBD2. With 4 bases clipped from V and 8 bases from J, the junction kept 6 bases outside the gene matches. The CDR3 is 13 amino acids. Per the germline V gene, CDR1 is SQVTM and CDR2 is ANQGSEA. CDR3: CSVARGGADIQYF. The CDR3 DNA is TGCAGCGTTGCGCGGGGGGGGGCAGACATTCAGTACTTC.

This clonotype was recorded at least ten times. V is TRBV5-1 and J is TRBJ2-7; D is tentatively TRBD1 or TRBD2 (5 bases each). The CDR3 sequence is 13 residues long. Germline values: CDR1 SGHRS, CDR2 YFSETQ. V was pared by 3 bases and J by 3 bases, with 10 bases between. CDR3 bases: TGCGCCAGCAGCTGGAGTGGGGGCTACGAGCAGTACTTC. Residues: CASSWSGGYEQYF.

This clonotype was counted between two and nine times. The gene calls are TRBV5-1 and TRBJ1-2; possibly TRBD1 for D (5 bases). V was shortened by 0 bases and J by 8 bases, with 11 bases between the two germline ends. CDR3 length: 13 amino acids. Germline V gene sequence: CDR1 SGHRS, CDR2 YFSETQ. CDR3: CASSLGGTEGYTF. The CDR3 region has the DNA TGCGCCAGCAGCTTGGGGGGGACCGAGGGCTACACCTTC.

The rearrangement links TRBV5-8 to TRBJ2-1, with D uncertain. The length of the CDR3 is 10 residues. In germline, CDR1 is SGHTS, CDR2 YDEGEE. V lost 0 bases and J 15 bases, leaving 7 bases between the germline ends. The CDR3 loop reads CASSLGERFF. As DNA, the CDR3 is TGTGCCAGCAGCTTGGGGGAACGGTTCTTC. The variable domain in full, with the rest retrieved from reference TRBV5-8 and TRBJ2-1, is EAGVTQSPTHLIKTRGQQATLRCSPISGHTSVYWYQQALGLGLQFLLWYDEGEERNRGNFPPRFSGRQFPNYSSELNVNALELEDSALYLCASSLGERFFGPGTRLTVL.

The table lists this clonotype with a few counts. It may be a read error: a sequence one base away is much more abundant. This chain connects TRBV6-2 or TRBV6-3 to TRBJ2-2; D possibly corresponds to TRBD2 (5 bases). Per the germline V gene, CDR1 is MNHEY and CDR2 is SVGEGT. This CDR3 spans 17 amino acids. This CDR3 reads CASSYDGLKGRTGELLF. DNA of the CDR3: TGTGCCAGCAGTTACGATGGCTTGAAAGGGCGGACCGGGGAGCTGCTTTTT.

This clonotype was picked up many times. This chain links TRBV29-1 with TRBJ1-1; D not certain. V lost 8 bases and J 3 bases, leaving 16 bases between the germline ends. The CDR3 has 13 amino acids. The V gene's germline CDR1 is SQVTM and CDR2 ANQGSEA. Written as DNA, the CDR3 is TGCAGCCTCAAGATGGTTTTAGACACTGAAGCTTTCTTT. Its translation: CSLKMVLDTEAFF.

The chain carries TRBV5-1 and TRBJ2-3, with TRBD2 identical over 10 bases. CDR3 length: 19 amino acids. The V and J ends lost 0 bases and 2 bases, in that order; junction bases with no gene match: 12. The germline CDR1 and CDR2 sequences are SGHRS and YFSETQ. CDR3 coding DNA: TGCGCCAGCAGCTTGGCCCCGAGGGGCCTAGCGGGAGACACAGATACGCAGTATTTT. This codes for CASSLAPRGLAGDTDTQYF.